This T cell receptor (beta chain) was identified in a study of cytomegalovirus exposure and HLA in healthy donors. Study-wide results and caveats: The authors enumerated roughly 160 TCR beta chains as linked to cytomegalovirus. Donors were assumed by presence/absence analyses to have roughly uniform sequencing depth.

As to this clone: Its antigen is not known. The sample contains more than one DNA sequence encoding this CDR3.

The primer mix had 60 Vbeta and 13 Jbeta primers. The assay was immunoSEQ multiplex PCR, and TCRdb's table has in-frame clones only and misses some. The table lists hundreds of thousands of clones, about 80% of them singletons. Germline assignment: CDR1 SGHVS and CDR2 FQNEAQ. The CDR3 totals 14 residues. J was trimmed by 2 bases and V by 5 bases; bases with no gene match: 5. This TCR derives from a man aged 18 to 29 in good health and CMV-seronegative. The sample comprised PBMCs. The chain recombines TRBV7-8 with TRBJ1-1, with TRBD1 matching over 7 bases. The CDR3, as DNA: TGTGCCAGCAGCCCCGGGACAGCTAACACTGAAGCTTTCTTT. Encoded protein: CASSPGTANTEAFF.